Listed below are T cell receptor beta chains from one sample, sequenced in a study of CD8 T cells in Susac syndrome. TCRdb re-analysed the immunoSEQ multiplex PCR reads in MiXCR, keeping a single row per CDR3 protein. The repertoire includes roughly 100,000 distinct CDR3 sequences, roughly 96% of them detected once, and more than 0.5% sits in the top ten. The specimen sequenced was CD8+ T cells from PBMCs. These receptors originate from a human donor with Susac syndrome. Each CDR3 is given with its conserved first and last residue. D genes are given only for firm matches. The size entry is marked missing in some rows and otherwise reads once, few, many or a size class.

>.|TRBJ2-7|TRBV7-8|TRBD1
CASSPGTVVYEQYF
TGTGCCAGCAGCCCTGGGACAGTAGTCTACGAGCAGTACTTC
>few|TRBJ2-3|TRBV4-3|.
CASSQDPPGASTDTQYF
TGCGCCAGCAGCCAAGATCCCCCCGGGGCCAGCACAGATACGCAGTATTTT
>.|TRBJ1-1|TRBV30|.
CACPRGGMNTEAFF
TGTGCCTGCCCTAGGGGGGGAATGAACACTGAAGCTTTCTTT
>.|TRBJ2-2|TRBV24-1|.
CATSEAGQSSGELFF
TGTGCCACCAGTGAGGCAGGACAGTCGAGCGGGGAGCTGTTTTTT
>.|TRBJ1-2|TRBV30|.
CAWSVGGGYGYTF
TGTGCCTGGAGTGTGGGTGGGGGCTATGGCTACACCTTC
>.|TRBJ1-2|TRBV12-3/TRBV12-4|.
CASSPLDRGYTF
TGTGCCAGCAGTCCCTTGGACCGGGGCTACACCTTC
>.|TRBJ1-3|TRBV5-1|.
CASSLAGFENTIYF
TGCGCCAGCAGCTTGGCTGGGTTCGAAAACACCATATATTTT
>.|TRBJ1-5|TRBV11-2|TRBD1
CASSFGTGVGSNQPQHF
TGTGCCAGCAGCTTTGGGACAGGGGTCGGAAGCAATCAGCCCCAGCATTTT
>.|TRBJ1-2|TRBV20-1|TRBD1
CSARTGGGNYGYTF
TGCAGTGCGAGGACAGGGGGCGGTAACTATGGCTACACCTTC
>.|TRBJ2-1|TRBV11-3|.
CASSLEGWRRYNEQFF
TGTGCCAGCAGCTTAGAGGGGTGGAGACGCTACAATGAGCAGTTCTTC
>.|TRBJ1-5|TRBV3-1|.
CASSQDREEQRQHF
TGTGCCAGCAGCCAAGATCGTGAGGAACAGCGCCAGCATTTT
>.|TRBJ2-3|TRBV28|.
CASSPASRETDTQYF
TGTGCCAGCAGTCCGGCCTCCAGGGAAACAGATACGCAGTATTTT
>.|TRBJ1-2|TRBV20-1|.
CSAREGGWGYTF
TGCAGTGCTAGAGAGGGGGGCTGGGGCTACACCTTC
>.|TRBJ1-1|TRBV12-3/TRBV12-4|.
CASSFWGRDTEAFF
TGTGCCAGCAGCTTCTGGGGTAGGGACACTGAAGCTTTCTTT
>.|TRBJ1-4|TRBV6-6|TRBD1
CASTQDRWQGKLFF
TGTGCCAGCACACAGGACAGGTGGCAGGGAAAACTGTTTTTT
>.|TRBJ2-7|TRBV2|.
CASSERLVSYYEQYF
TGTGCCAGCAGTGAACGGCTAGTTAGTTACTACGAGCAGTACTTC
>.|TRBJ2-3|TRBV6-2/TRBV6-3|TRBD1
CASSYSRGQGDTDTQYF
TGTGCCAGCAGTTACTCTCGAGGACAGGGCGACACAGATACGCAGTATTTT
>.|TRBJ2-7|TRBV29-1|TRBD2
CSVEGRGAYEQYF
TGCAGCGTTGAGGGGCGGGGGGCCTACGAGCAGTACTTC
>.|TRBJ2-7|TRBV9|.
CASSVTGGEQYF
TGTGCCAGCAGCGTAACAGGAGGAGAGCAGTACTTC
>.|TRBJ2-1|TRBV5-8|TRBD1
CASSYMGQGVNEQFF
TGTGCCAGCAGCTATATGGGACAGGGGGTTAATGAGCAGTTCTTC
>once|TRBJ2-2|TRBV12-3/TRBV12-4|.
CASRLSGELFF
TGTGCCAGCAGACTTTCCGGGGAGCTGTTTTTT
>.|TRBJ2-7|TRBV3-1|.
CASSQDWDGGDEQYF
TGTGCCAGCAGCCAAGATTGGGATGGGGGCGACGAGCAGTACTTC
>few|TRBJ2-7|TRBV6-5|.
CASRDQFRSYEQYF
TGTGCCAGCCGCGACCAGTTCAGATCTTACGAGCAGTACTTC
>.|TRBJ1-1|TRBV7-9|.
CASIQAGQNTEAFF
TGTGCCAGCATCCAAGCCGGGCAGAACACTGAAGCTTTCTTT
>.|TRBJ1-5|TRBV15|TRBD1
CATSSHRGPQPQHF
TGTGCCACCAGCAGCCACAGGGGGCCTCAGCCCCAGCATTTT
>.|TRBJ2-1|TRBV30|.
CAWSLLGGNNEQFF
TGTGCCTGGAGCCTACTCGGGGGTAACAATGAGCAGTTCTTC